A single sample is the source of the 3 T cell receptor beta chains below, sequenced in a study of regulatory T cells in long-lasting Graves disease. This sample's time point: newly diagnosed GD, antithyroid drugs for less than 3 months. From PBMCs, RNA was extracted and then used to make the TCR library. TCR beta libraries were built with iRepertoire HTBI primers and Arm-PCR of CDR3 regions. TCRdb reprocessed the multiplex PCR reads via MiXCR and lists one record per CDR3 protein. The table lists about 470,000 distinct CDR3 sequences, roughly 15% of them singletons. The same data also contributed to another study, on T cells in Graves' hyperthyroidism and ophthalmopathy.

The starting material was peripheral blood mononuclear cells (PBMCs), obtained at new diagnosis, from a patient treated with antithyroid drugs. These receptors all come from a man aged 35 to 55 with Graves disease.

The rearrangement uses TRBV30 and TRBJ2-3; 14 bases match TRBD2. There are 18 residues in the CDR3. V lost 1 base to trimming and J lost 5 bases; unmatched junction nucleotides: 11. Germline CDR1 is GTSNPN and CDR2 is SVGIG (reference sequence). CDR3 DNA sequence: TGTGCCTGGAGTGGAGTCCCGGGACTAGCGGGAGTTGGAGATACGCAGTATTTT. This encodes CAWSGVPGLAGVGDTQYF.

This clonotype was observed a handful of times. A much larger clone lies one base from this, so it may be a read error. The chain employs TRBV6-1 and TRBJ2-7, with D perhaps TRBD2 (6 bases). Germline V gene lookup returns CDR1 MNHNS and CDR2 SASEGT. V gave up 5 bases and J gave up 7 bases, with 21 bases separating them. This CDR3 region has 15 residues. In DNA, the CDR3 is TGTGCCAGCAGTCGACCCCAAGAGAGGGGAGGAGAGCAGTACTTC. Protein product: CASSRPQERGGEQYF.

This clonotype was detected only a few times. This chain joins TRBV28 and TRBJ1-4; a weak D match, TRBD1 (5 bases). The germline V gene encodes CDR1 MDHEN and CDR2 SYDVKM. The CDR3 contains 14 residues. V was shortened by 4 bases and J by 3 bases, with 9 bases between the two germline ends. CDR3 in amino acids: CASSSQGPNEKLFF. DNA for the CDR3: TGTGCCAGCAGTTCCCAGGGCCCTAATGAAAAACTGTTTTTT.